This T cell receptor beta chain is from a study of beta chain features in type 1 diabetes. Study-wide results and limits: The study notes PCR might favor shorter templates equally in patients and controls. Moderately but significantly shorter TCRB CDR3s were found in Type 1 diabetes patients in all four CD4+ subsets.

This clone was counted between two and nine times. Its antigen is undetermined. Germline CDR1 LGHNA, CDR2 YSLEER. The length of the CDR3 is 16 residues. V shed 2 bases and J shed 6 bases, with 18 bases lying between them. Every isolated RNA sample was fully reverse transcribed, so sequencing captured expressed TCRB transcripts. Data came from immunoSEQ multiplex PCR; TCRdb stores just in-frame clones and leaves some out. The repertoire includes more than 300,000 clones, about 12% of them detected once, and around 0.01% sits in the top ten. The gene calls are TRBV4-3 and TRBJ2-3; D possibly corresponds to TRBD2 (6 bases). The receptor was derived from a woman aged 18-29 years with type 1 diabetes. Source material: naive CD4+ T cells from blood. The CDR3 loop is CASSQWRDWRRDTQYF. As DNA, the CDR3 is TGCGCCAGCAGCCAATGGCGGGACTGGCGGAGGGATACGCAGTATTTT.